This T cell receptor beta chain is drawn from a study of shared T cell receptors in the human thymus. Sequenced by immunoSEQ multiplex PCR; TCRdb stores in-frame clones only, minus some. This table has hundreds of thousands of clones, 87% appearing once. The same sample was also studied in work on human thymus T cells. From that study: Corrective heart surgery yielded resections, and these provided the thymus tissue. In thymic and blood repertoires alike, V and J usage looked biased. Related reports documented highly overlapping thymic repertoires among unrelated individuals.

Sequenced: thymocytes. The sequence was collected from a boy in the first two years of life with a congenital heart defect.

CDR3 residues: CASSPLGTSQTIGTDTQYF. The CDR3 nucleotides read TGTGCCAGTAGTCCCCTTGGGACTAGTCAGACTATAGGGACAGATACGCAGTATTTT. This sequence joins TRBV19 and TRBJ2-3, with 8 bases that match TRBD2. The CDR3 extends over 19 amino acids. V dropped 5 bases and J dropped 3; count of bases not matched to a gene: 19. From germline, CDR1 is LNHDA and CDR2 SQIVND (reference sequence).